These 10 T cell receptor beta chains share one sample of origin, sequenced in a study of T cell repertoires in cytomegalovirus infection. TCRdb called the reads again in MiXCR, with one record for every CDR3 protein. The sample holds around 440,000 distinct CDR3 sequences, approximately 11% seen once. The sequencing sample was made of PBMCs. The receptors derive from a human donor in good health (CMV status not recorded). Some clones in this sample may be carry-over from other donors' samples.

The chain links TRBV5-4 to TRBJ2-3; no definite D call. V was shortened by 1 base and J by 4 bases, with 16 bases between the two germline ends. The CDR3 contains 16 residues. CDR1 is SGHNT, CDR2 YYREEE, per germline (reference sequence). The chain's CDR3 is CASSLPAGSSSDTQYF. The CDR3 DNA sequence: TGTGCCAGCAGCTTGCCAGCCGGCTCTAGTTCAGATACGCAGTATTTT.

This clonotype was seen ten or more times. J is TRBJ1-2 and V is TRBV7-8; D gene uncertain. Germline assignment: CDR1 SGHVS and CDR2 FQNEAQ. Trimming removed 1 base at V and 5 bases at J, with 8 bases between. This CDR3 comprises 13 residues. In nucleotides, the CDR3 is TGTGCCAGCAGCTTAGTTGGGGTTTATGGCTACACCTTC. It yields the protein CASSLVGVYGYTF.

This clonotype was seen at least ten times. This chain uses TRBV28 with TRBJ2-5, with D unclear. Germline values: CDR1 MDHEN, CDR2 SYDVKM. The CDR3 totals 14 residues. V lost 1 base and J lost 1, with 7 bases in between. The CDR3 nucleotides read TGTGCCAGCAGTTTATTTGACCGCCAAGAGACCCAGTACTTC. Translated, it gives CASSLFDRQETQYF.

In this sample, this clonotype turned up a few times. The chain employs TRBV20-1 and TRBJ1-2; TRBD1 agrees at 7 bases. The length of the CDR3 is 14 residues. CDR1 is DFQATT and CDR2 is SNEGSKA in the germline V gene (reference sequence). V shed 3 bases and J 4 bases; nucleotides not matched to a gene: 8. As DNA, the CDR3 is TGCAGTGCTAGGGGGGAGGGGGCTGGCTATGGCTACACCTTC. It codes for CSARGEGAGYGYTF.

This clonotype has just a few counts. V usage is TRBV19 and J usage is TRBJ2-3; 10 nucleotides align to TRBD2. Germline CDR1 and CDR2: LNHDA and SQIVND (reference sequence). The CDR3 spans 17 residues. The junction had 6 bases not matched to a gene; V was cut back by 3 bases and J by 0 bases. CDR3 nucleotide sequence: TGTGCCAGTAGTATCTTCGGACTAGCGGCTAGCACAGATACGCAGTATTTT. It encodes CASSIFGLAASTDTQYF.

This clonotype came up many times. The J gene is TRBJ1-5, the V gene TRBV19, with 8 bases fitting TRBD1. The CDR3 extends over 15 amino acids. Germline CDR1 LNHDA, CDR2 SQIVND (reference sequence). The trim removed 6 bases at V and 4 bases at J, leaving 8 bases unmatched. The CDR3 region has the DNA TGTGCCAGTAGCCCCCGGGACAGGAGGAATCAGCCCCAGCATTTT. This translates into CASSPRDRRNQPQHF.

Ten or more counts support this clonotype. The chain uses TRBV7-9 and TRBJ2-1; 7 bases line up with TRBD1. The germline V gene has CDR1 SEHNR and CDR2 FQNEAQ (reference sequence). V lost 5 bases and J lost 5; bases outside the gene matches: 12. The CDR3 covers 16 residues. In DNA form, the CDR3 reads TGTGCCAGCAGCGACTACAGGGGCGCTTGGAACAATGAGCAGTTCTTC. Encoded protein: CASSDYRGAWNNEQFF.

The table lists this clonotype with many counts. The rearrangement links TRBV5-5 to TRBJ1-1, with D unresolved. CDR3 length: 14 residues. Per the germline V gene, CDR1 is SGHKS and CDR2 is YYEKEE (reference sequence). The V and J ends lost 1 base and 5 bases respectively, with 12 bases between them. CDR3 amino acids: CASSLTVSYTEAFF. The CDR3 DNA follows: TGTGCCAGCAGCTTGACCGTCTCATATACTGAAGCTTTCTTT.

This clonotype was seen repeatedly, ten times or more. The V gene is TRBV12-3 or TRBV12-4, the J gene TRBJ2-3; the D is unclear. This CDR3 is 15 amino acids long. V was shortened by 10 bases and J by 0 bases, with 17 bases between the two germline ends. DNA of the CDR3: TGTGCCACCCGGCGAGCCGGAACTAGCACAGATACGCAGTATTTT. Amino acids: CATRRAGTSTDTQYF.

This clonotype was seen ten or more times. The J gene is TRBJ2-2, the V gene TRBV10-1; 7 bases line up with TRBD2. Germline V gene sequence: CDR1 WNHNN, CDR2 SYGVQD (reference sequence). The CDR3 length is 15 residues. The J segment lost 3 bases and the V segment lost 2 bases, leaving 3 bases of the junction unmatched. The CDR3 region has the DNA TGCGCCAGCAGTGAGGGGGCGGGAGACACCGGGGAGCTGTTTTTT. It yields the protein CASSEGAGDTGELFF.